Listed below are T cell receptor beta chains from one sample, sequenced in a study of human T cells and chemical hapten exposure. TCRdb ran MiXCR on the RACE reads and lists one entry per CDR3 protein. The table has some 71,000 distinct CDR3 sequences, roughly 11% seen once. The material sequenced was whole blood, taken in connection with sensitization to the hapten diphenylcyclopropenone (DPC). These receptors were collected from a woman aged 45-60 years with alopecia areata. Some clones in this sample may be carry-over from other donors' samples. The CDR3 runs from the conserved cysteine through the conserved F or W. The D gene is left open where the match is weak. A row's size may be missing; if present it is once, few, many or a size class.

V,D,size,J,DNA,CDR3
TRBV28,NA,many,TRBJ1-1,TGTGCCAGCAGTTTTCTTCTAAAACCGCGTAGTACTGGGGGAGGGGCCGGGAACACTGAAGCTTTCTTT,CASSFLLKPRSTGGGAGNTEAFF
TRBV21-1,NA,many,TRBJ2-1,TGTGCCAGCAGCAACTCCGGGGGTCTCAATGAGCAGTTCTTC,CASSNSGGLNEQFF
TRBV28,TRBD2,few,TRBJ2-7,TGTGCCAGCAGCCCCGTTTTCCTAGCGGGAGCAATAAACGAGCAGTACTTC,CASSPVFLAGAINEQYF
TRBV29-1,TRBD2,many,TRBJ2-1,TGCAGCGTTCGTTCCGGGACTAGAGGATCATTTTGGCAGTTCTTC,CSVRSGTRGSFWQFF
TRBV18,NA,many,TRBJ1-1,TGTGCCAGCTCCCCCGGTTCGGGAAAGACTGAAGCTTTCTTT,CASSPGSGKTEAFF
TRBV12-3/TRBV12-4,NA,many,TRBJ1-1,TGTGCCAGCTGGCAACCCGGGTTCGGGAACACTGAAGCTTTCTTT,CASWQPGFGNTEAFF
TRBV18,NA,many,TRBJ2-1,TGTGCCAGCTCACCAAACGACCTAGCCGATGAGCAGTTCTTC,CASSPNDLADEQFF
TRBV7-6,NA,NA,TRBJ2-5,TGTGCCAGCAGCTTAAATGGGCAGTACCAAGAGACCCAGTACTTC,CASSLNGQYQETQYF
TRBV6-2/TRBV6-3,TRBD1,many,TRBJ1-5,TGTGCCAGCAGTTATGGGACAGCCTATAGCAATCAGCCCCAGCATTTT,CASSYGTAYSNQPQHF
TRBV4-1,NA,many,TRBJ1-2,TGCGCCAGTAGCCCCAGGGCCAACGATGGCTACACCTTC,CASSPRANDGYTF
TRBV3-1,NA,many,TRBJ1-5,TGTGCCAGCAGCCCGGTGGTGGGCAATCAGCCCCAGCATTTT,CASSPVVGNQPQHF
TRBV28,TRBD1,few,TRBJ1-5,TGTGCCAGCAGTTCCCCCAACAGGGGGCATAGCAATCAGCCCCAGCATTTT,CASSSPNRGHSNQPQHF
TRBV11-2,TRBD1,few,TRBJ1-6,TGTGCCAGCAGCCCCGTTGGACAGGGAGGAAATTCACCCCTCCACTTT,CASSPVGQGGNSPLHF
TRBV20-1,TRBD1,NA,TRBJ1-2,TGCAGTGCTAGGGCAGGGGGACCGTATGGCTACACCTTC,CSARAGGPYGYTF
TRBV21-1,NA,NA,TRBJ1-3,TGTGCCAGCAGCAAAGCTCGTACAGGGGGAAACACCATATATTTT,CASSKARTGGNTIYF
TRBV6-5,TRBD2,many,TRBJ2-1,TGTGCCAGCAGTCGGTGGACTAGCGGGAGGGCCAATGAGCAGTTCTTC,CASSRWTSGRANEQFF
TRBV27,NA,many,TRBJ2-7,TGTGCCAGCAGAAATACAGGGAGCTCCTACGAGCAGTACTTC,CASRNTGSSYEQYF
TRBV6-1,NA,many,TRBJ2-7,TGTGCCAGCAGTGCTGGACTCGCGATGACCTACGAGCAGTACTTC,CASSAGLAMTYEQYF
TRBV20-1,TRBD2,NA,TRBJ2-3,TGCAGTGCTAATAAGCAGGGCGGGAGGGCCAAAGATACGCAGTATTTT,CSANKQGGRAKDTQYF
TRBV7-7,TRBD1,many,TRBJ1-1,TGTGCTAGCAGTTCAGGACAGGGGGCGCGGGCTTTCTTT,CASSSGQGARAFF
TRBV7-2,TRBD2,many,TRBJ2-3,TGTGCCAGCAGCCCGCGACTAGCGGGGGGGCGGAGAGTCTCAGATACGCAGTATTTT,CASSPRLAGGRRVSDTQYF
TRBV6-5,NA,many,TRBJ2-5,TGTGCCAGCAAAGACACATTCAATCAAGAGACCCAGTACTTC,CASKDTFNQETQYF
TRBV28,NA,many,TRBJ1-1,TGTGCCAGCAGTTTATCGCCAAGTGTTGGTGCTTTCTTT,CASSLSPSVGAFF